This T cell receptor (beta chain) was recorded in a study of T cell repertoires in cytomegalovirus infection. TCRdb itself ran the reads through MiXCR, one entry per CDR3 protein. The sample carries 300,000 to 400,000 distinct CDR3 sequences, around 29% recorded once. This clonotype occurred many times. The antigen is not known. The CDR3 runs 15 residues. Per germline, CDR1 MNHEY and CDR2 SMNVEV (reference sequence). V lost 10 bases to trimming and J lost 0 bases; unmatched junction nucleotides: 9. The J gene is TRBJ2-7, the V gene TRBV27; 10 bases align to TRBD2. The source is a human donor in good health (CMV status not recorded). Some clones in this sample may be carry-over from other donors' samples. Sequenced here: cultured PBMCs, sampled from culture after CMV antigen stimulation. Written as DNA, the CDR3 is TGTGCCACCCACTCTAGCGGGAGTCGCTCCTACGAGCAGTACTTC. Translating gives CATHSSGSRSYEQYF.